Below, 26 T cell receptor beta chains from the same sample are listed, as sequenced in a study of control samples from healthy donors and cancer patients (dated by TCRdb to 2018 to 2021). The library came from the immunoSEQ multiplex PCR assay. TCRdb carries this immuneACCESS record with in-frame sequences only. Its versions omit some clonotypes, under half of them owing to an unresolved V gene in the studies checked, with the rest unexplained. The sample contains about 92,000 clones, roughly 86% of them found a single time. Approximately 9.8% of the sample is held by the ten biggest clonotypes. What was sequenced was blood. These receptors all stem from a woman aged 60-70 years in good health.

The V gene is TRBV7-6, the J gene TRBJ2-5, with unresolved D. Germline V CDR1 and CDR2: SGHVS, FNYEAQ. Trimming stripped 3 bases from V and 0 bases from J, with 2 bases between. The CDR3 contains 12 residues. CDR3 sequence: CASSLYQETQYF. In DNA form, the CDR3 reads TGTGCCAGCAGCTTGTACCAAGAGACCCAGTACTTC.

V is TRBV10-3 and J is TRBJ2-7; 12 bases map to TRBD2. The V gene end was trimmed by 6 bases and the J gene end by 3 bases; junction bases not matched to a gene: 3. Per the germline V gene, CDR1 is ENHRY and CDR2 is SYGVKD. The CDR3 sequence is 14 residues long. CDR3 region: CAIRGLAGNYEQYF. Here the CDR3 DNA reads TGTGCCATCAGAGGACTAGCGGGAAACTACGAGCAGTACTTC.

The sample holds a few counts of this clone. The V call is TRBV7-9, the J call TRBJ1-4, with a possible D match to TRBD1 (5 bases). Germline V gene lookup returns CDR1 SEHNR and CDR2 FQNEAQ (reference sequence). V was trimmed by 0 bases and J by 8 bases, leaving 19 bases between them. The CDR3 contains 17 residues. CDR3 loop: CASSLAFGGALREKLFF. The CDR3 nucleotides are TGTGCCAGCAGCTTAGCATTTGGAGGGGCCCTTAGGGAAAAACTGTTTTTT.

The V and J genes are TRBV24-1 and TRBJ2-7; D may be TRBD2 (7 bases). Germline V gene lookup returns CDR1 KGHDR and CDR2 SFDVKD. The CDR3 is 15 residues long. Between the trimmed V and J ends, which lost 1 base and 4 bases, there was a span of 13 bases. CDR3 amino acids: CATSDFGGGRYEQYF. CDR3 DNA: TGTGCCACCAGTGATTTCGGCGGGGGCAGGTACGAGCAGTACTTC.

A single count supports this clone. The V and J genes are TRBV23-1 and TRBJ1-5; maybe TRBD1 (6 bases). TRBV23-1 is marked as an open reading frame, function uncertain. Trimming removed 9 bases at V and 3 bases at J, with 12 bases between. The length of the CDR3 is 13 residues. CDR3 nucleotides: TGCGCCAGGACGGACAGAGACAATCAGCCCCAGCATTTT. Translated, it gives CARTDRDNQPQHF.

A note on this clone: One junction end disagrees with the germline gene, perhaps due to a read error. This rearrangement joins TRBV11-2 to TRBJ1-1; D is possibly TRBD1 (6 bases). The CDR3 spans 15 residues. Germline loops: CDR1 SGHAT, CDR2 FQNNGV. CDR3 DNA sequence: TGTGCCAGCAGCCTAGAGGGGGGAATGAACACTGAAGCTTTCTTT. Translating gives CASSLEGGMNTEAFF.

This sequence joins TRBV7-9 and TRBJ1-2, with D unresolved. Germline-derived CDR1 and CDR2 are SEHNR and FQNEAQ (reference sequence). V shed 5 bases and J shed 3 bases, with 13 bases lying between them. This CDR3 has 14 amino acids. The CDR3 spells CASSPTAGYYGYTF. CDR3 sequence (DNA): TGTGCCAGCAGCCCCACCGCGGGGTACTATGGCTACACCTTC.

In this sample, this clone turned up once. The chain recombines TRBV7-2 with TRBJ2-7; 8 bases are a match to TRBD2. The CDR3 sequence is 13 residues long. Germline CDR1 reads SGHTA; CDR2 reads FQGNSA. J gave up 6 bases and V 6 bases, and 7 bases lay outside the gene matches. CDR3 nucleotides: TGTGCCAGCAGTTTCGGGGGGGCCGCCGAGCAGTACTTC. This sequence encodes CASSFGGAAEQYF.

This clone occurred once. This chain uses TRBV11-2 with TRBJ1-1, with a possible D match to TRBD1 (6 bases). The germline CDR1 and CDR2 sequences are SGHAT and FQNNGV. The CDR3 consists of 14 residues. The V and J ends lost 1 base and 0 bases respectively, with 6 bases between them. The CDR3 DNA follows: TGTGCCAGCAGCTTAGGGACAGTGAACACTGAAGCTTTCTTT. It translates to CASSLGTVNTEAFF.

This sequence joins TRBV15 and TRBJ1-1, with 9 positions matching TRBD1. This CDR3 is built from 15 residues. With 3 bases clipped from V and 3 bases from J, the junction kept 5 bases outside the gene matches. In germline, CDR1 is LNHNV, CDR2 YYDKDF (reference sequence). The CDR3 loop is CATSRRTGVHTEAFF. The CDR3 DNA is TGTGCCACCAGCAGGAGGACAGGGGTCCACACTGAAGCTTTCTTT.

The genes are TRBV18 and TRBJ2-1; no clear D gene. Per germline, CDR1 KGHSH and CDR2 LQKENI. CDR3 length: 12 residues. Deletions cut 5 bases from V and 5 bases from J, with 7 bases between. CDR3: CASSSQNNEQFF. The CDR3, as DNA: TGTGCCAGCTCATCACAGAACAATGAGCAGTTCTTC.

This chain uses TRBV5-1 with TRBJ2-5, with 11 bases fitting TRBD2. The CDR3 runs 15 residues. Germline V lookup: CDR1 SGHRS, CDR2 YFSETQ. With V trimmed by 6 bases and J by 3 bases, 7 bases remained unmatched. In DNA form, the CDR3 reads TGCGCCAGCATGGTGGCTAGCGGGGGGAAAGAGACCCAGTACTTC. Encoded protein: CASMVASGGKETQYF.

V gene TRBV12-3 or TRBV12-4 combines with J gene TRBJ1-5; TRBD1 is a possible D gene (5 bases). The CDR3 has 13 residues. The V end lost 11 bases, the J end lost 5 bases, and 16 bases lay between the germline ends. This chain's CDR3 is CASSRRGYQPQHF. Written as DNA, the CDR3 is TGTGCCTCATCACGTAGGGGCTATCAGCCCCAGCATTTT.

V usage is TRBV19 and J usage is TRBJ1-5; TRBD1 aligns across 9 bases. Germline values: CDR1 LNHDA, CDR2 SQIVND (reference sequence). J lost 1 base, V lost 3 bases, and 10 bases had no gene match. The CDR3 extends over 18 amino acids. The chain's CDR3 is CASSIYGGQGRSNQPQHF. The CDR3 bases are TGTGCCAGTAGTATCTACGGGGGACAGGGCAGAAGCAATCAGCCCCAGCATTTT.

V is TRBV7-8 and J is TRBJ2-5; D gene ambiguous. Trimming shortened V by 1 base and J by 2 bases, and 8 bases separated the two germline ends. CDR3 size: 14 residues. In germline, CDR1 is SGHVS, CDR2 FQNEAQ. The CDR3 spells CASSLVGSQETQYF. CDR3 sequence (DNA): TGTGCCAGCAGCTTAGTGGGCAGTCAAGAGACCCAGTACTTC.

The CDR3 DNA is TGTGCCAGCAGCTTAGGGGGGCTTAGTTCACCCCTCCACTTT. Encoded protein: CASSLGGLSSPLHF. The chain combines TRBV7-2 with TRBJ1-6; D possibly corresponds to TRBD1 (6 bases). The length of the CDR3 is 14 residues. Germline values: CDR1 SGHTA, CDR2 FQGNSA. V was shortened by 1 base and J by 9 bases, with 10 bases between the two germline ends.

This clone appeared once. The chain uses TRBV27 and TRBJ1-1; tentatively, D is TRBD1 (6 bases). The CDR3 extends over 15 amino acids. Germline CDR1 MNHEY, CDR2 SMNVEV (reference sequence). Trimming left V 6 bases short and J 1 base short, with 15 bases between. Here the CDR3 DNA reads TGTGCCAGCAGCAGTTCGGACAGATCGAACACTGAAGCTTTCTTT. It codes for CASSSSDRSNTEAFF.

V gene TRBV27 combines with J gene TRBJ1-4, with a tentative D call TRBD1 (5 bases). CDR3 length: 14 residues. CDR1 is MNHEY and CDR2 is SMNVEV in the germline V gene (reference sequence). V was cut by 3 bases and J by 8 bases, with 13 bases left in between. The CDR3 DNA reads as TGTGCCAGCAGTTTCCGTAGGGGACCCGAAAAACTGTTTTTT. Translating it yields CASSFRRGPEKLFF.

This chain connects TRBV7-9 to TRBJ2-7; no clear D gene. V lost 5 bases to trimming and J lost 2 bases, with 10 bases between them. The germline CDR1 and CDR2 sequences are SEHNR and FQNEAQ (reference sequence). This CDR3 has 13 amino acids. CDR3 bases: TGTGCCAGCAGCCCCTCCGGCCCCTACGAGCAGTACTTC. Its protein is CASSPSGPYEQYF. The full variable domain, its missing parts supplied by reference TRBV7-9 and TRBJ2-7, is DTGVSQNPRHKITKRGQNVTFRCDPISEHNRLYWYRQTLGQGPEFLTYFQNEAQLEKSRLLSDRFSAERPKGSFSTLEIQRTEQGDSAMYLCASSPSGPYEQYFGPGTRLTVT.

The V call is TRBV27, the J call TRBJ1-5; D uncertain. This CDR3 contains 13 residues. Trimming stripped 5 bases from V and 0 bases from J, with 5 bases between. Germline-derived CDR1 and CDR2 are MNHEY and SMNVEV (reference sequence). The chain's CDR3 is CASSPTSNQPQHF. Written as DNA, the CDR3 is TGTGCCAGCAGTCCCACTAGCAATCAGCCCCAGCATTTT.

This clone was recorded only once. The rearrangement joins TRBV9 to TRBJ1-1; D uncertain. The CDR3 is 16 amino acids. Germline V gene lookup returns CDR1 SGDLS and CDR2 YYNGEE. Trimming pared 5 bases from V and 0 bases from J, leaving 17 bases between. CDR3 region: CASSRHHSQMNTEAFF. CDR3 in DNA: TGTGCCAGCAGTAGACACCACTCACAGATGAACACTGAAGCTTTCTTT.

This rearrangement joins TRBV12-5 to TRBJ1-2; D might be TRBD1 (5 bases). Germline V gene lookup returns CDR1 LGHNT and CDR2 FRNRAP. The CDR3 sequence is 12 residues long. Trimming cost V 0 bases and J 13 bases, with 12 bases left between them. The CDR3 nucleotides are TGTGCTAGTGGTTTGGTACCAGGGCCTCTCACCTTC. It yields the protein CASGLVPGPLTF.

The chain has TRBV2 and TRBJ1-1; a weak D match, TRBD1 (6 bases). The CDR3 is 14 residues long. Trimming took 9 bases from V and 4 from J, leaving 18 bases between them. The germline V gene encodes CDR1 SNHLY and CDR2 FYNNEI. The CDR3 DNA sequence: TGTGCCAGAACGAGAACAGGGAGTGCCACTGAAGCTTTCTTT. This sequence encodes CARTRTGSATEAFF. Filled out from reference TRBV2 and TRBJ1-1, the complete variable domain reads EPEVTQTPSHQVTQMGQEVILRCVPISNHLYFYWYRQILGQKVEFLVSFYNNEISEKSEIFDDQFSVERPDGSNFTLKIRSTKLEDSAMYFCARTRTGSATEAFFGQGTRLTVV.

V is TRBV4-1 and J is TRBJ2-3, with D possibly TRBD2 on 6 matching bases. The germline V gene encodes CDR1 MGHRA and CDR2 YSYEKL. The CDR3 covers 16 residues. V dropped 1 base and J dropped 2 bases, with 13 bases sitting between them. CDR3 in DNA: TGCGCCAGCAGCCAAGTCGTAGGGAGGAACACAGATACGCAGTATTTT. Its protein product is CASSQVVGRNTDTQYF.

The J gene is TRBJ2-7, the V gene TRBV14, with D maybe TRBD2 (6 bases). Germline-derived CDR1 and CDR2 are SGHDN and FVKESK. This CDR3 spans 15 amino acids. Trimming shortened V by 3 bases and J by 5 bases, and 17 bases separated the two germline ends. CDR3 protein: CASSHLTAGTNEQYF. The CDR3 DNA reads as TGTGCCAGCAGCCACCTCACGGCGGGAACCAACGAGCAGTACTTC.

A few counts support this clone. This chain connects TRBV18 to TRBJ1-6; TRBD1 matches 10 bases. V lost 4 bases to trimming and J lost 7 bases; unmatched junction nucleotides: 4. Germline lookup yields CDR1 KGHSH and CDR2 LQKENI. The CDR3 extends over 15 amino acids. CDR3 DNA: TGTGCCAGCTCACGGGACAGGGGCGGAAATTCACCCCTCCACTTT. Translation: CASSRDRGGNSPLHF.